Shown below are 30 T cell receptor beta chains from a single sample sequenced in a study of OX40 agonist ivuxolimab in advanced cancers. Assay used: immunoSEQ multiplex PCR; TCRdb lists only in-frame clones, some missing. The sample contains nearly 35,000 clones, approximately 90% of which appear only once. This sample comprised CD4+ or CD8+ T cells sorted from blood, obtained in a trial of the OX40 agonist ivuxolimab. These receptors were taken from an adult with an advanced solid tumor such as melanoma, head and neck, liver or kidney cancer.

This clone was seen only once. J is TRBJ1-1 and V is TRBV7-8, with 7 nucleotides matching TRBD1. This CDR3 contains 15 residues. Germline-derived CDR1 and CDR2 are SGHVS and FQNEAQ. V gave up 0 bases and J gave up 5 bases; unmatched junction bases: 6. The CDR3: CASSLASQGGTEAFF. The CDR3 DNA reads TGTGCCAGCAGCTTAGCGAGCCAGGGGGGGACTGAAGCTTTCTTT. The variable domain in full, completed from reference TRBV7-8 and TRBJ1-1, reads GAGVSQSPRYKVAKRGQDVALRCDPISGHVSLFWYQQALGQGPEFLTYFQNEAQLDKSGLPSDRFFAERPEGSVSTLKIQRTQQEDSAVYLCASSLASQGGTEAFFGQGTRLTVV.

This chain joins TRBV9 and TRBJ2-1, with unresolved D. The germline V gene encodes CDR1 SGDLS and CDR2 YYNGEE. This CDR3 comprises 16 residues. V gave up 4 bases and J gave up 0 bases, with 14 bases separating them. In nucleotides, the CDR3 is TGTGCCAGCAGCCCCCACACGTCGAGCTCCTACAATGAGCAGTTCTTC. As protein: CASSPHTSSSYNEQFF.

The genes are TRBV5-1 and TRBJ2-7; 8 nucleotides match TRBD2. The CDR3 is 17 residues long. The germline CDR1 and CDR2 sequences are SGHRS and YFSETQ. V was clipped by 0 bases and J by 1 base; unmatched bases: 9. CDR3 coding DNA: TGCGCCAGCAGCTTGGCTAGCGGGTCCAGACAATCCTACGAGCAGTACTTC. Protein: CASSLASGSRQSYEQYF. Based on the CDR3 plus reference TRBV5-1 and TRBJ2-7, the full variable domain is KAGVTQTPRYLIKTRGQQVTLSCSPISGHRSVSWYQQTPGQGLQFLFEYFSETQRNKGNFPGRFSGRQFSNSRSEMNVSTLELGDSALYLCASSLASGSRQSYEQYFGPGTRLTVT.

The rearrangement uses TRBV4-1 and TRBJ1-1; 8 nucleotides align to TRBD1. V lost 3 bases, J lost 5 bases, and 5 bases stayed unmatched. Germline CDR1 is MGHRA and CDR2 is YSYEKL. CDR3 length: 14 residues. CDR3 amino acids: CASSQDRAGTEAFF. As DNA, the CDR3 is TGCGCCAGCAGCCAGGACAGGGCGGGGACTGAAGCTTTCTTT.

This chain connects TRBV7-6 to TRBJ1-1; tentative D call: TRBD1 (6 bases). The CDR3 has 14 residues. V was pared by 2 bases and J by 1 base, with 8 bases between. In germline, CDR1 is SGHVS, CDR2 FNYEAQ. The CDR3 loop reads CASSLKGGNTEAFF. The CDR3 DNA follows: TGTGCCAGCAGCTTAAAAGGGGGGAACACTGAAGCTTTCTTT.

The CDR3 sequence is CASSVLEEGGYTF. The CDR3 region has the DNA TGTGCCAGCAGCGTCCTTGAGGAAGGTGGCTACACCTTC. The V call is TRBV9, the J call TRBJ1-2; D not certain. The CDR3 spans 13 residues. Trimming cost V 2 bases and J 7 bases, with 12 bases left between them. Germline CDR1 and CDR2: SGDLS and YYNGEE. Based on the CDR3 plus reference TRBV9 and TRBJ1-2, the full variable domain is DSGVTQTPKHLITATGQRVTLRCSPRSGDLSVYWYQQSLDQGLQFLIQYYNGEERAKGNILERFSAQQFPDLHSELNLSSLELGDSALYFCASSVLEEGGYTFGSGTRLTVV.

The V gene is TRBV7-9, the J gene TRBJ1-1; D not certain. With 4 bases removed from V and 10 bases from J, the gap between germline ends came to 10 bases. This CDR3 has 11 amino acids. Germline CDR1 and CDR2: SEHNR and FQNEAQ (reference sequence). CDR3 protein: CASSYSGGAFF. The CDR3 coding sequence is TGTGCCAGCAGCTATTCAGGAGGAGCTTTCTTT.

This chain connects TRBV2 to TRBJ1-5; TRBD1 matches 7 bases. J was trimmed by 1 base and V by 6 bases; bases with no gene match: 6. The CDR3 covers 15 residues. Germline V CDR1 and CDR2: SNHLY, FYNNEI. CDR3 in amino acids: CASSERQGSNQPQHF. The CDR3, as DNA: TGTGCCAGCAGCGAACGACAGGGAAGCAATCAGCCCCAGCATTTT.

The V and J genes are TRBV10-3 and TRBJ2-2; 9 nucleotides align to TRBD2. The V segment lost 9 bases and the J segment 6 bases; nucleotides outside the gene matches: 5. The CDR3 is 13 amino acids. In germline, CDR1 is ENHRY, CDR2 SYGVKD. This CDR3 is CAIASGKAGELFF. CDR3 sequence (DNA): TGTGCCATTGCTAGCGGGAAGGCCGGGGAGCTGTTTTTT.

This chain joins TRBV28 and TRBJ1-2; tentative D call: TRBD1 (5 bases). V lost 7 bases and J 4 bases, leaving 16 bases between the germline ends. Looked up from germline, CDR1 is MDHEN and CDR2 is SYDVKM. This CDR3 is built from 14 residues. CDR3 DNA sequence: TGTGCCAGCATCAACCGGGGCTTAGGCTATGGCTACACCTTC. Translating gives CASINRGLGYGYTF.

This clone was observed a few times. The chain employs TRBV18 and TRBJ2-7; no clear D gene. Germline V lookup: CDR1 KGHSH, CDR2 LQKENI. The CDR3 is made up of 17 amino acids. V shed 3 bases and J shed 4 bases, with 22 bases lying between them. The CDR3 coding sequence is TGTGCCAGCTCACCGCAGGTGAATCGGGCCTACCGATACGAGCAGTACTTC. As protein: CASSPQVNRAYRYEQYF.

The genes are TRBV4-1 and TRBJ2-7; 9 nucleotides line up with TRBD2. Germline V gene lookup returns CDR1 MGHRA and CDR2 YSYEKL. J gave up 3 bases and V 0 bases, and 12 bases lay outside the gene matches. The CDR3 has 18 residues. CDR3: CASSQEPMGLASHYEQYF. The CDR3 nucleotides are TGCGCCAGCAGCCAAGAGCCCATGGGACTAGCCTCTCACTACGAGCAGTACTTC.

This chain uses TRBV7-9 with TRBJ2-7, with D perhaps assigned TRBD1 or TRBD2 (6 bases each). Trimming cost V 1 base and J 1 base, with 14 bases left between them. Germline V lookup: CDR1 SEHNR, CDR2 FQNEAQ (reference sequence). The CDR3 covers 16 residues. This CDR3 is CASSLVRGAGSYEQYF. For the CDR3, the DNA is TGTGCCAGCAGCTTAGTAAGGGGGGCTGGTTCCTACGAGCAGTACTTC.

The genes are TRBV7-9 and TRBJ1-4; TRBD1 agrees at 7 bases. CDR3 size: 16 residues. Germline loops: CDR1 SEHNR, CDR2 FQNEAQ (reference sequence). V lost 1 base and J lost 9; bases outside the gene matches: 11. The CDR3 bases are TGTGCCAGCAGCTTAGATTCGACAGGGATGAGGAAAAAACTGTTTTTT. Protein product: CASSLDSTGMRKKLFF.

The rearrangement links TRBV13 to TRBJ2-7; 10 bases align to TRBD2. Germline-derived CDR1 and CDR2 are PRHDT and FYEKMQ (reference sequence). Unmatched junction bases numbered 7, after V lost 5 bases and J lost 3 bases. This CDR3 has 15 amino acids. The CDR3 DNA reads as TGTGCCAGCAGCCGCGGGACTAGCGTAGACTACGAGCAGTACTTC. It is translated as CASSRGTSVDYEQYF.

The chain combines TRBV27 with TRBJ2-3; D perhaps matches TRBD1 (6 bases). CDR3 length equals 16 residues. Trimming removed 5 bases from V and 0 bases from J, with 15 bases in between. CDR1 and CDR2 from the germline V gene are MNHEY and SMNVEV (reference sequence). Here the CDR3 reads CASSPGTSLSTDTQYF. The CDR3 bases are TGTGCCAGCAGTCCGGGGACATCTCTAAGCACAGATACGCAGTATTTT.

The chain employs TRBV27 and TRBJ2-1, with 9 nucleotides matching TRBD1. Germline loops: CDR1 MNHEY, CDR2 SMNVEV (reference sequence). V trimming: 6 bases; J trimming: 7 bases; junction bases outside the gene matches: 10. CDR3 size: 15 residues. This CDR3 reads CASSVGTGWGNEQFF. Written as DNA, the CDR3 is TGTGCCAGCAGCGTCGGGACAGGGTGGGGTAATGAGCAGTTCTTC.

The chain links TRBV11-2 to TRBJ2-3, with 7 bases aligning to TRBD2. The CDR3 loop spans 17 amino acids. Germline V lookup: CDR1 SGHAT, CDR2 FQNNGV. Unmatched junction bases numbered 6, after V lost 0 bases and J lost 0 bases. CDR3 in DNA: TGTGCCAGCAGCTTAGAGTCCGGGGGGACTAGCACAGATACGCAGTATTTT. Protein sequence: CASSLESGGTSTDTQYF.

This rearrangement joins TRBV2 to TRBJ1-1; perhaps TRBD1 as D (5 bases). CDR3 length equals 13 residues. Germline assignment: CDR1 SNHLY and CDR2 FYNNEI. The V gene lost 8 bases and the J gene lost 4 bases, with 14 bases spanning the gap. CDR3 coding DNA: TGTGCCAGCCAACAGGCGTTGGGCACTGAAGCTTTCTTT. Amino acid sequence: CASQQALGTEAFF.

The genes are TRBV4-1 and TRBJ2-5; no clear D gene. Trimming cost V 0 bases and J 2 bases, with 16 bases left between them. Germline-derived CDR1 and CDR2 are MGHRA and YSYEKL. The CDR3 runs to 17 residues. The CDR3 DNA sequence: TGCGCCAGCAGCCAAGATGATGTCCTGCTAACACAAGAGACCCAGTACTTC. Its protein product is CASSQDDVLLTQETQYF.

The chain couples TRBV4-3 to TRBJ1-5; TRBD1 is a possible D gene (6 bases). CDR1 and CDR2 from the germline V gene are LGHNA and YSLEER. The CDR3 runs 15 residues. Trimming took off 0 bases at V and 11 bases at J, with 17 bases between the two ends. The DNA of the CDR3 is TGCGCCAGCAGCCAAGATCAAGGGGGTTGGCAGTCCCAGCATTTT. Amino acids: CASSQDQGGWQSQHF.

This rearrangement joins TRBV13 to TRBJ2-3, with TRBD2 identical over 12 bases. Trimming cost V 2 bases and J 1 base; bases outside gene matches: 7. The V gene's germline CDR1 is PRHDT and CDR2 FYEKMQ (reference sequence). The CDR3 runs to 18 residues. Written as DNA, the CDR3 is TGTGCCAGCAGCTTATGGGGACTAGCGGGCGACCGCACAGATACGCAGTATTTT. This codes for CASSLWGLAGDRTDTQYF.

The chain uses TRBV28 and TRBJ2-3; D unresolved. Trimming stripped 6 bases from V and 0 bases from J, with 10 bases between. The CDR3 runs 14 residues. Germline V gene sequence: CDR1 MDHEN, CDR2 SYDVKM. The DNA of the CDR3 is TGTGCCAGCAGCCTGGAGCCTAGCACAGATACGCAGTATTTT. Amino acid sequence: CASSLEPSTDTQYF.

This sequence joins TRBV5-1 and TRBJ2-7; 9 nucleotides agree with TRBD2. This CDR3 has 15 amino acids. Germline CDR1 and CDR2: SGHRS and YFSETQ. V was clipped by 1 base and J by 3 bases; unmatched bases: 5. CDR3 region: CASSLLGSGSYEQYF. CDR3 bases: TGCGCCAGCAGCTTGTTAGGTAGCGGGAGCTACGAGCAGTACTTC.

This rearrangement joins TRBV5-8 to TRBJ2-5, with 7 bases identical to TRBD1. This CDR3 spans 17 amino acids. V lost 2 bases and J lost 5; bases outside the gene matches: 15. Looked up from germline, CDR1 is SGHTS and CDR2 is YDEGEE. CDR3 in DNA: TGTGCCAGCAGCTTACATGGTCCGGGGACAGAAGGCGAGACCCAGTACTTC. Translation: CASSLHGPGTEGETQYF.

The genes are TRBV4-1 and TRBJ2-7; D uncertain. The V end was cut by 1 base, the J end by 4 bases, with 11 bases between. CDR1 MGHRA and CDR2 YSYEKL come from the germline V gene. This CDR3 region has 14 residues. CDR3 bases: TGCGCCAGCAGCCAAGGTCTTAGTACGTACGAGCAGTACTTC. It is translated as CASSQGLSTYEQYF.

The V call is TRBV28, the J call TRBJ1-2; 9 nucleotides match TRBD1. In germline, CDR1 is MDHEN, CDR2 SYDVKM. The CDR3 is 14 amino acids. Trimming removed 1 base from V and 7 bases from J; junction bases left unmatched: 4. The CDR3 loop reads CASSLLRTGAGYTF. The CDR3 DNA reads as TGTGCCAGCAGTTTATTGAGGACAGGGGCTGGCTACACCTTC.

This sequence joins TRBV2 and TRBJ2-4; 9 bases line up with TRBD1. The CDR3 is 16 residues long. CDR1 is SNHLY and CDR2 is FYNNEI in the germline V gene. Unmatched junction bases numbered 12, after V lost 6 bases and J lost 6 bases. The CDR3 sequence: CASRGDRALLLNIQYF. CDR3 nucleotides: TGTGCCAGCAGAGGGGACAGGGCATTACTCCTAAACATTCAGTACTTC.

The J gene is TRBJ1-4, the V gene TRBV6-5; no firm D call. Germline-derived CDR1 and CDR2 are MNHEY and SVGAGI. The CDR3 contains 14 residues. Trimming pared 6 bases from V and 5 bases from J, leaving 13 bases between. This CDR3 reads CASSRGNQNEKLFF. The DNA for the CDR3 is TGTGCCAGCAGCAGAGGAAACCAGAATGAAAAACTGTTTTTT.

The chain couples TRBV6-6 to TRBJ2-7; D ambiguous. The CDR3 has 13 residues. V was pared by 0 bases and J by 3 bases, with 6 bases between. In germline, CDR1 is MNHNY, CDR2 SVGAGI (reference sequence). CDR3: CASSYSGSYEQYF. CDR3 DNA sequence: TGTGCCAGCAGTTACTCCGGCAGCTACGAGCAGTACTTC.